This T cell receptor beta chain appears in the sequencing data of a study of shared T cell receptors in the human thymus. V lost 2 bases to trimming and J lost 3 bases; unmatched junction nucleotides: 10. The CDR3 extends over 17 amino acids. CDR1 is SQVTM, CDR2 ANQGSEA, per germline. Profiling relied on immunoSEQ multiplex PCR, and the TCRdb table lists in-frame clones only, not all of them. Altogether roughly 660,000 clones are present, approximately 88% being singletons, with the ten largest covering approximately 0.01%. The same data also contributed to another study, on human thymus T cells. Per that study: During corrective heart surgery, resections were taken, and the thymus tissue came from them. An apparent bias in V and J gene usage was seen in thymic and blood repertoires. Related research examined unrelated individuals and reported that their thymic repertoires overlapped highly.

The source material was thymocytes. J is TRBJ2-7 and V is TRBV29-1, with TRBD2 matching over 13 bases. The source is a boy under three years old with a congenital heart defect. CDR3 sequence (DNA): TGCAGCGTTGAAATCGGACTAGCGGGAGAAGTAAACTACGAGCAGTACTTC. Protein product: CSVEIGLAGEVNYEQYF.